This TCR beta chain appears in the sequencing data of a study of regulatory T cells in long-lasting Graves disease. In building TCR beta libraries, iRepertoire HTBI primers were used together with Arm-PCR of CDR3 regions. MiXCR, applied by TCRdb to the multiplex PCR reads, yields one record per CDR3 protein. The sample includes a few hundred thousand distinct CDR3 sequences, 15% to 20% seen only once; the top ten take less than 30%. Time point given: newly diagnosed GD, antithyroid drugs for less than 3 months. PBMC RNA was the source of the TCR library. From germline, CDR1 is MNHEY and CDR2 SVGEGT. The CDR3 runs to 17 residues. Trimming at V came to 5 bases and at J to 5 bases, leaving 13 bases not matched to a gene. In its sample, this clonotype was seen many times. The same sample was also used in a study of T cells in Graves' hyperthyroidism and ophthalmopathy. That paper adds: No ophthalmopathy progression within 18 months constituted stable Graves' hyperthyroidism. Criteria for exclusion of patients were uncontrolled infection, other autoimmune disease, pregnancy or lactation. Diagnostic decisions used clinical symptoms, serum thyroxine and TRAb, thyroid ultrasound and orbital computed tomography. The HTBI primer set drove a first-round RT-PCR of the TCR CDR3.

The sequences come from peripheral blood mononuclear cells (PBMCs), collected at new diagnosis, from a patient treated with antithyroid drugs. This receptor was taken from a woman younger than 30 with Graves disease. V and J are TRBV6-2 or TRBV6-3 and TRBJ2-1; 9 bases match TRBD1. Here the CDR3 reads CASSQDRGSDHNNEQFF. The CDR3 nucleotides are TGTGCCAGCAGTCAGGACAGGGGTTCGGACCACAACAATGAGCAGTTCTTC.